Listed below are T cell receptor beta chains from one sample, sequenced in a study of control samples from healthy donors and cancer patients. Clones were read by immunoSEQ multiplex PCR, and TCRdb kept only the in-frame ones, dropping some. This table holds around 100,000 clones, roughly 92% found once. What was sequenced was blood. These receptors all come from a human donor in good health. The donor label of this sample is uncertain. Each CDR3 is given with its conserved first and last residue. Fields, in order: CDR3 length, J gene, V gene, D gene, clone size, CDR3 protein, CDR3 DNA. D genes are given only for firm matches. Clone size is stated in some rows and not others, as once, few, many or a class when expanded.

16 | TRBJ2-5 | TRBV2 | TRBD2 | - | CASSDPGTSGDETQYF | TGTGCCAGCAGTGACCCCGGGACTAGCGGGGATGAGACCCAGTACTTC
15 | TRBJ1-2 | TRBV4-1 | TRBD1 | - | CASSFSGGLIYGYTF | TGCGCCAGCAGCTTCTCAGGGGGGTTAATCTATGGCTACACCTTC
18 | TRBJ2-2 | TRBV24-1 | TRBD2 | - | CATSDPGTSSRNTGELFF | TGTGCCACCAGTGACCCGGGGACTAGCAGCCGCAACACCGGGGAGCTGTTTTTT
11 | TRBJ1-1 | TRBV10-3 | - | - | CAIRQGSEAFF | TGTGCCATCAGGCAGGGGTCTGAAGCTTTCTTT
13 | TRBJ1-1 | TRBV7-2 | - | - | CASSLVDNTEAFF | TGTGCCAGCAGCTTAGTTGATAACACTGAAGCTTTCTTT
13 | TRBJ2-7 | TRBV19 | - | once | CASSIAQGLEQYF | TGTGCCAGTAGTATAGCACAAGGGCTCGAGCAGTACTTC
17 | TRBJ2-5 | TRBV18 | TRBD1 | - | CASSPRGQGRYQETQYF | TGTGCCAGCTCACCGCGGGGACAGGGAAGGTACCAAGAGACCCAGTACTTC
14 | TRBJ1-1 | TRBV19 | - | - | CASSIGGLGTEAFF | TGTGCCAGTAGTATAGGAGGACTTGGCACTGAAGCTTTCTTT
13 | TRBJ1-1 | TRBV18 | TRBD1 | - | CASQGGDRTEAFF | TGTGCCAGCCAGGGGGGGGACAGGACTGAAGCTTTCTTT
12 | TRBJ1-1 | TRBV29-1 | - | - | CSVRKGNTEAFF | TGCAGCGTCCGAAAGGGAAACACTGAAGCTTTCTTT
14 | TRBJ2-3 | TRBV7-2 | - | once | CASSLKTSADTQYF | TGTGCCAGCAGCTTAAAGACTAGTGCAGATACGCAGTATTTT
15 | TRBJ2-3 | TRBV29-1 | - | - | CSVGWTAITTDTQYF | TGCAGCGTTGGATGGACAGCCATAACCACAGATACGCAGTATTTT
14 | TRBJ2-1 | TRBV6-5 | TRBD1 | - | CASSQDRGYNEQFF | TGTGCCAGCAGCCAGGACAGGGGCTACAATGAGCAGTTCTTC
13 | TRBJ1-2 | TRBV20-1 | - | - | CSASSPGLYGYTF | TGCAGTGCTAGTTCCCCAGGCCTCTATGGCTACACCTTC
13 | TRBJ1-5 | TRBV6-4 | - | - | CASSPKGIQPQHF | TGTGCCAGCAGCCCGAAGGGGATTCAGCCCCAGCATTTT
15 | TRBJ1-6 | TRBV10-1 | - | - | CASSESAGLGKPLHF | TGCGCCAGCAGTGAGTCAGCGGGGCTCGGGAAACCCCTCCACTTT
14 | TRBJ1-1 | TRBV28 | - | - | CASSSEALNTEAFF | TGTGCCAGCAGTTCTGAGGCTCTCAACACTGAAGCTTTCTTT
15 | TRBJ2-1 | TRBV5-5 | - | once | CASSLTGGSSDEQFF | TGTGCCAGCAGCTTAACTGGAGGGTCATCGGATGAGCAGTTCTTC
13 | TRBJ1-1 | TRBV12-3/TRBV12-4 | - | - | CASTMGGETEAFF | TGTGCCAGCACCATGGGAGGGGAAACTGAAGCTTTCTTT
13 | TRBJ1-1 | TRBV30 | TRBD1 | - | CAWSVGQVAEAFF | TGTGCCTGGAGTGTGGGACAGGTCGCTGAAGCTTTCTTT
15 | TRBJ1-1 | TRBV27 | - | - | CASSLTTNMNTEAFF | TGTGCCAGCAGTTTAACGACAAACATGAACACTGAAGCTTTCTTT
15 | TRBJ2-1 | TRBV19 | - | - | CASSIADLAYNEQFF | TGTGCCAGTAGTATCGCGGACTTAGCCTACAATGAGCAGTTCTTC
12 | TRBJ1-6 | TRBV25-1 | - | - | CASGVPNSPLHF | TGTGCCAGCGGGGTGCCCAATTCACCCCTCCACTTT
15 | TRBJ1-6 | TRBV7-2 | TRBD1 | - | CASSLYGTDNSPLHF | TGTGCCAGCAGCTTATACGGGACAGACAATTCACCCCTCCACTTT
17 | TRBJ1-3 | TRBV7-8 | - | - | CASSLEPGRASGNTIYF | TGTGCCAGCAGCTTAGAACCGGGACGGGCCTCTGGAAACACCATATATTTT
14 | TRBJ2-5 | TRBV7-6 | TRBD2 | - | CASSLGLAMETQYF | TGTGCCAGCAGCTTAGGACTAGCGATGGAGACCCAGTACTTC
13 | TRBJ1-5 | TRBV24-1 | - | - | CATSDTNDQPQHF | TGTGCCACCAGTGACACTAATGATCAGCCCCAGCATTTT
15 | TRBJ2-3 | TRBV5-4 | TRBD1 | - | CASSTGQGYADTQYF | TGTGCCAGCAGCACGGGACAGGGTTATGCGGATACGCAGTATTTT
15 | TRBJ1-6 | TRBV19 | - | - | CASATGSSYNSPLHF | TGTGCCAGCGCGACGGGTAGCTCCTATAATTCACCCCTCCACTTT
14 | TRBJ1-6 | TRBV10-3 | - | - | CAISEGGSRSPLHF | TGTGCCATCAGTGAGGGGGGCTCTCGATCACCCCTCCACTTT
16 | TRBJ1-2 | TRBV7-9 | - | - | CASSLPGRGANYGYTF | TGTGCCAGCAGCTTACCAGGGAGAGGAGCTAACTATGGCTACACCTTC
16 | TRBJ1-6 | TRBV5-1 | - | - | CASSLDGLSIISPLHF | TGCGCCAGCAGCTTGGATGGGCTCTCTATAATTTCACCCCTCCACTTT
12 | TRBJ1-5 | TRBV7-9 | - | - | CASSGPDPGMHF | TGTGCCAGCAGCGGCCCCGACCCCGGAATGCATTTT
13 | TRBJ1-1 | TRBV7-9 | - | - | CASSFSENTEAFF | TGTGCCAGCAGCTTTTCCGAGAACACTGAAGCTTTCTTT
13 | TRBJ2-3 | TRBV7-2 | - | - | CASSLQGGDTQYF | TGTGCCAGCAGTTTACAGGGCGGGGATACGCAGTATTTT